The 23 T cell receptor beta chains below were found in one sample sequenced in a study of CD8+ T cells in alopecia areata. Sequencing templates came from extracted RNA that was reverse transcribed into cDNA. Assay: immunoSEQ multiplex PCR; the TCRdb copy retains only in-frame clones and omits some. The sample includes 150,000 to 200,000 clones, 64% seen only once; the top ten take approximately 1.4%. Treatment indicated: oral pan-JAK inhibitor, 5-10 mg twice daily. The sequenced sample was CD4+ T cells sorted from blood, obtained around week 49, from a patient treated with tofacitinib. These receptor sequences come from a human donor with alopecia areata.

The table lists this clone with a count of one. The chain combines TRBV2 with TRBJ2-5; D might be TRBD1 (6 bases). V dropped 0 bases and J dropped 5 bases, with 13 bases sitting between them. This CDR3 is built from 15 residues. Germline V gene data show CDR1 as SNHLY and CDR2 as FYNNEI. The CDR3 region has the DNA TGTGCCAGCAGTGAAGCGGGGGCCCCGGGGGAGACCCAGTACTTC. The encoded protein is CASSEAGAPGETQYF.

This CDR3 is CASTYRQGANVLTF. The CDR3 bases are TGTGCCAGCACCTATCGACAGGGAGCCAACGTCCTGACTTTC. V is TRBV7-2 and J is TRBJ2-6; 7 positions agree with TRBD1. J gave up 7 bases and V 7 bases, and 7 bases lay outside the gene matches. CDR1 and CDR2 (germline): SGHTA, FQGNSA. This CDR3 contains 14 residues.

The chain is built from TRBV18 and TRBJ1-1; TRBD1 aligns across 7 bases. Germline CDR1 is KGHSH and CDR2 is LQKENI. V trimming: 4 bases; J trimming: 0 bases; junction bases outside the gene matches: 8. The CDR3 has 16 residues. The CDR3, as DNA: TGTGCCAGCTCACTTAAGAGGGGGCCGGTGAACACTGAAGCTTTCTTT. Translating it yields CASSLKRGPVNTEAFF.

This clone was observed once. The gene calls are TRBV11-2 and TRBJ1-1; possible D gene TRBD1, 6 bases. CDR3 length: 16 residues. Trimming stripped 5 bases from V and 1 base from J, with 17 bases between. The germline CDR1 and CDR2 sequences are SGHAT and FQNNGV. The CDR3 DNA follows: TGTGCCAGCAGCCCCAGAGGGGGGCGGTCGAACACTGAAGCTTTCTTT. Protein: CASSPRGGRSNTEAFF. The full variable domain, completed using reference TRBV11-2 and TRBJ1-1, is EAGVAQSPRYKIIEKRQSVAFWCNPISGHATLYWYQQILGQGPKLLIQFQNNGVVDDSQLPKDRFSAERLKGVDSTLKIQPAKLEDSAVYLCASSPRGGRSNTEAFFGQGTRLTVV.

This clone has a handful of counts. The identical CDR3 is also encoded by other nucleotide sequences in the sample. The chain combines TRBV29-1 with TRBJ2-3; D is possibly TRBD1 (5 bases). Between the trimmed V and J ends, which lost 3 bases and 6 bases, there was a span of 7 bases. The CDR3 consists of 11 residues. Looked up from germline, CDR1 is SQVTM and CDR2 is ANQGSEA. CDR3 nucleotides: TGCAGCGTTGATTCAGGGGATACGCAGTATTTT. It is translated as CSVDSGDTQYF.

The chain uses TRBV6-5 and TRBJ1-1; tentatively, D is TRBD1 (6 bases). CDR3 length: 14 amino acids. Germline CDR1 MNHEY, CDR2 SVGAGI. Trimming took 7 bases from V and 4 from J, leaving 16 bases between them. The CDR3 nucleotides read TGTGCCAGCAACCGAATTGTAGGGGGCACTGAAGCTTTCTTT. It encodes CASNRIVGGTEAFF.

This sequence joins TRBV2 and TRBJ2-2; D is perhaps TRBD1 (6 bases). V dropped 7 bases and J dropped 5 bases, with 14 bases sitting between them. This CDR3 is built from 14 residues. Germline CDR1 and CDR2: SNHLY and FYNNEI. The CDR3 reads CASKGDLRTGELFF. The DNA for the CDR3 is TGTGCCAGCAAGGGGGATTTGAGGACCGGGGAGCTGTTTTTT.

In regard to this clone: Other DNA sequences in this specimen translate into the identical CDR3. The gene calls are TRBV29-1 and TRBJ2-7; D is tentatively TRBD1 or TRBD2 (5 bases each). Germline V CDR1 and CDR2: SQVTM, ANQGSEA. CDR3 length equals 12 residues. The V gene lost 5 bases and the J gene lost 2 bases, with 10 bases spanning the gap. The CDR3 sequence: CSVRQGAYEQYF. The DNA for the CDR3 is TGCAGCGTTAGGCAGGGAGCCTACGAGCAGTACTTC.

The CDR3 sequence is CASTKTGLPPGTQYF. The CDR3 DNA sequence: TGTGCCAGCACCAAGACGGGACTACCGCCGGGTACGCAGTATTTT. This chain uses TRBV27 with TRBJ2-3; 7 positions agree with TRBD2. Germline trimming cut 7 bases from V and 8 bases from J; bases unmatched to any gene: 15. Germline V gene data show CDR1 as MNHEY and CDR2 as SMNVEV (reference sequence). The CDR3 length is 15 residues.

The chain joins TRBV4-1 to TRBJ1-2; D is undetermined. Germline V gives CDR1 MGHRA, CDR2 YSYEKL. The CDR3 consists of 16 residues. The V and J ends lost 1 base and 0 bases respectively, with 12 bases between them. The CDR3 spells CASSQVVPSTNYGYTF. Here the CDR3 DNA reads TGCGCCAGCAGCCAAGTGGTCCCCAGCACTAACTATGGCTACACCTTC.

This chain connects TRBV29-1 to TRBJ1-4; D remains unclear. V dropped 4 bases and J dropped 8 bases, with 11 bases sitting between them. In germline, CDR1 is SQVTM, CDR2 ANQGSEA. CDR3 length: 12 residues. As DNA, the CDR3 is TGCAGCGTTGGTCGTAGCTCAGAAAAACTGTTTTTT. It yields the protein CSVGRSSEKLFF.

As to this clone: Other DNA sequences of this sample code for an identical CDR3. The chain employs TRBV20-1 and TRBJ2-5, with unresolved D. Trimming shortened V by 1 base and J by 2 bases, and 2 bases separated the two germline ends. The CDR3 consists of 11 residues. Germline CDR1 DFQATT, CDR2 SNEGSKA (reference sequence). The CDR3 DNA reads as TGCAGTGCTAGAGGTCAAGAGACCCAGTACTTC. Protein sequence: CSARGQETQYF.

The V and J genes are TRBV6-5 and TRBJ2-7; D is uncertain. Between the trimmed V and J ends, which lost 6 bases and 6 bases, there was a span of 15 bases. This CDR3 region has 13 residues. Per the germline V gene, CDR1 is MNHEY and CDR2 is SVGAGI. The DNA of the CDR3 is TGTGCCAGCAGCCCCCAGGAAATTGGCGAGCAGTACTTC. It encodes CASSPQEIGEQYF.

In regard to this clone: Other DNA variants within this sample encode the same CDR3. The rearrangement joins TRBV29-1 to TRBJ2-2; D possibly corresponds to TRBD2 (5 bases). There are 13 residues in the CDR3. The germline gives CDR1 SQVTM, CDR2 ANQGSEA. Trimming removed 0 bases from V and 7 bases from J, with 9 bases in between. The CDR3 bases are TGCAGCGTTGAAGAGTCCCGGGGCGGGGAGCTGTTTTTT. Protein product: CSVEESRGGELFF.

The table lists this clone with a few counts. This rearrangement joins TRBV29-1 to TRBJ2-1; unclear D gene. Per the germline V gene, CDR1 is SQVTM and CDR2 is ANQGSEA. The CDR3 is 14 amino acids. The V and J ends lost 0 bases and 6 bases respectively, with 12 bases between them. CDR3 sequence: CSVEDLRSSNEQFF. For the CDR3, the DNA is TGCAGCGTTGAAGATCTTAGGAGCAGCAATGAGCAGTTCTTC.

The chain uses TRBV19 and TRBJ1-2, with TRBD1 as a possible D gene (5 bases). This CDR3 comprises 12 residues. V was clipped by 6 bases and J by 6 bases, with 11 bases between them. Germline loops: CDR1 LNHDA, CDR2 SQIVND (reference sequence). In DNA, the CDR3 is TGTGCCAGTAGCTACCTGGGGGATGGCTACACCTTC. Protein sequence: CASSYLGDGYTF.

The V and J genes are TRBV29-1 and TRBJ1-2; D possibly corresponds to TRBD1 (6 bases). The CDR3 is 14 amino acids. The germline V and J ends were trimmed by 3 bases and 2 bases, with 13 bases remaining between them. CDR1 is SQVTM, CDR2 ANQGSEA, per germline. The CDR3 nucleotides are TGCAGCGTTGAGTTGGGGGGGCTGAACTATGGCTACACCTTC. Amino acids: CSVELGGLNYGYTF.

A few counts support this clone. The chain links TRBV5-1 to TRBJ2-6; D remains ambiguous. CDR3 length: 14 residues. Per germline, CDR1 SGHRS and CDR2 YFSETQ. The V gene lost 2 bases and the J gene lost 5 bases, with 8 bases spanning the gap. The DNA of the CDR3 is TGCGCCAGCAGCTTCCCTGGACGGGCCAACGTCCTGACTTTC. Translation: CASSFPGRANVLTF.

This chain links TRBV30 with TRBJ1-5; D is perhaps TRBD1 (6 bases). This CDR3 is 13 amino acids long. Between the trimmed V and J ends, which lost 4 bases and 1 base, there was a span of 8 bases. Germline V lookup: CDR1 GTSNPN, CDR2 SVGIG (reference sequence). The DNA for the CDR3 is TGTGCCTGGACCCAGGGGAGCAATCAGCCCCAGCATTTT. Protein: CAWTQGSNQPQHF.

The chain combines TRBV29-1 with TRBJ2-7; TRBD1 matches 9 bases. Unmatched junction bases numbered 10, after V lost 5 bases and J lost 5 bases. The CDR3 is 14 residues long. The germline V gene encodes CDR1 SQVTM and CDR2 ANQGSEA. For the CDR3, the DNA is TGCAGCGTTCAGCCGGGACAGGGAAGCCACGAGCAGTACTTC. It specifies CSVQPGQGSHEQYF.

The chain combines TRBV7-6 with TRBJ2-5, with TRBD1 identical over 9 bases. This CDR3 contains 14 residues. Trimming cost V 5 bases and J 5 bases; bases outside gene matches: 6. The germline CDR1 and CDR2 sequences are SGHVS and FNYEAQ. As DNA, the CDR3 is TGTGCCAGCAGCGCGGACAGGGGAGGGGAGACCCAGTACTTC. This gives the protein CASSADRGGETQYF. Complete variable domain (other parts from reference TRBV7-6 and TRBJ2-5): GAGVSQSPRYKVTKRGQDVALRCDPISGHVSLYWYRQALGQGPEFLTYFNYEAQQDKSGLPNDRFSAERPEGSISTLTIQRTEQRDSAMYRCASSADRGGETQYFGPGTRLLVL.

The chain recombines TRBV4-3 with TRBJ1-2, with D possibly being TRBD1 (6 bases). The CDR3 spans 12 residues. V was pared by 3 bases and J by 8 bases, with 10 bases between. CDR1 is LGHNA, CDR2 YSLEER, per germline. The CDR3 nucleotides read TGCGCCAGCAGCCACCAGACAGGCGGCTACACCTTC. It is translated as CASSHQTGGYTF.

J is TRBJ1-5 and V is TRBV7-2; D may be TRBD1 (6 bases). Germline V CDR1 and CDR2: SGHTA, FQGNSA. CDR3 length equals 13 residues. Trimming left V 6 bases short and J 7 bases short, with 13 bases between. This CDR3 reads CASSYRAEQPQHF. DNA of the CDR3: TGTGCCAGCAGTTACAGGGCGGAACAGCCCCAGCATTTT. Based on the CDR3 plus reference TRBV7-2 and TRBJ1-5, the full variable domain is GAGVSQSPSNKVTEKGKDVELRCDPISGHTALYWYRQSLGQGLEFLIYFQGNSAPDKSGLPSDRFSAERTGGSVSTLTIQRTQQEDSAVYLCASSYRAEQPQHFGDGTRLSIL.